This is a list of T cell receptor beta chains from one sample in a study of blood T cell repertoires in COVID-19. Sequencing was performed with immunoSEQ multiplex PCR; in TCRdb, only in-frame clones are kept and a portion is missing. This sample has a few hundred thousand clones, with under 90% found just once. Sequencing used peripheral blood. The origin of the receptors is a woman younger than 30 with acute or convalescent COVID-19. Each CDR3 is given with its conserved first and last residue. A D gene is named only where the DNA matches it firmly. A clone size is listed for some rows: how often the clone was seen (once, few, many), or a class if it is expanded.

V	size	D	J	CDR3	DNA
TRBV6-5	NA	NA	TRBJ2-7	CASSYRDQEYF	TGTGCCAGCAGTTACAGAGACCAGGAGTACTTC
TRBV21-1	NA	NA	TRBJ2-1	CASRSGLAGKYNEQFF	TGTGCCAGCAGAAGCGGACTAGCGGGAAAATACAATGAGCAGTTCTTC
TRBV9	once	NA	TRBJ1-1	CASSPQDNTEAFF	TGTGCCAGCAGCCCGCAGGATAACACTGAAGCTTTCTTT
TRBV28	few	TRBD1	TRBJ2-2	CASRPGQGLAGELFF	TGTGCCAGCAGACCCGGACAGGGCCTTGCCGGGGAGCTGTTTTTT
TRBV5-1	NA	NA	TRBJ1-5	CASSLGQSNQPQHF	TGCGCCAGCAGCTTGGGACAGAGCAATCAGCCCCAGCATTTT
TRBV5-4	NA	NA	TRBJ1-2	CASSPDKSNYGYTF	TGTGCCAGCAGCCCCGACAAATCTAACTATGGCTACACCTTC
TRBV29-1	NA	TRBD1	TRBJ1-1	CSARDSQEAFF	TGCAGCGCGAGGGACAGTCAAGAAGCTTTCTTT
TRBV9	NA	TRBD1	TRBJ1-1	CASSTGQGLMNTEAFF	TGTGCCAGCAGCACCGGACAGGGCCTCATGAACACTGAAGCTTTCTTT
TRBV7-2	NA	TRBD1	TRBJ2-3	CASSPGTGYTDTQYF	TGTGCCAGCAGCCCTGGGACAGGGTACACAGATACGCAGTATTTT
TRBV28	few	TRBD1	TRBJ1-2	CASSKGQLSYGYTF	TGTGCCAGCAGCAAGGGACAGCTAAGCTATGGCTACACCTTC
TRBV7-2	once	TRBD2	TRBJ2-3	CASSSSLTSGTDTQYF	TGTGCCAGCAGCTCCTCACTTACTAGCGGGACAGATACGCAGTATTTT